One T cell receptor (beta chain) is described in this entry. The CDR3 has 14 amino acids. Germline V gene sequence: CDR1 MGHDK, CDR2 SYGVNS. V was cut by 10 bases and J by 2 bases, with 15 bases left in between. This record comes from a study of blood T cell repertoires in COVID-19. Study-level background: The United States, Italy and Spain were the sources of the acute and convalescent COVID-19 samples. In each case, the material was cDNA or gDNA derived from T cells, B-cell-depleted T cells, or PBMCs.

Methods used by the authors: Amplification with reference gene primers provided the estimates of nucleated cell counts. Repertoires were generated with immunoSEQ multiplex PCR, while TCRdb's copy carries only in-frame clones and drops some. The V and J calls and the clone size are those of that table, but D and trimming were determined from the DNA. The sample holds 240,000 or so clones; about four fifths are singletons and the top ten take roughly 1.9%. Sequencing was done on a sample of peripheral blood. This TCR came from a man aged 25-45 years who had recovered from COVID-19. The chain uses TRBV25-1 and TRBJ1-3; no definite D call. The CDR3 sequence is CATPKRRTGNTIYF. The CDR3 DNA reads TGTGCCACCCCTAAAAGGAGAACTGGAAACACCATATATTTT.